This T cell receptor beta chain was recovered during a study of blood T cell repertoires in COVID-19. V lost 3 bases and J lost 2, with 11 bases in between. The CDR3 extends over 14 amino acids. Germline V gene lookup returns CDR1 SGHRS and CDR2 YFSETQ. Generated by immunoSEQ multiplex PCR, the TCRdb table keeps only in-frame clones and is missing some. The table has about 440,000 clones, 88% seen once. This sequence was found in a woman in her forties or fifties with COVID-19, enrolled during active disease. V is TRBV5-1 and J is TRBJ1-2, with D tentatively TRBD1 (6 bases). The sample comprised peripheral blood. As DNA, the CDR3 is TGCGCCAGCAGCTCCGAGGGGGTAAACTATGGCTACACCTTC. Translated: CASSSEGVNYGYTF.